This TCR beta chain originates from a study of blood T cell repertoires in COVID-19. For the study at large: Samples taken during acute and convalescent COVID-19 were collected in the United States, Italy and Spain. T cells, B-cell-depleted T cells, or PBMCs supplied cDNA or gDNA.

V was pared by 2 bases and J by 8 bases, with 10 bases of the junction left unmatched. The CDR3 consists of 15 residues. The germline V gene encodes CDR1 SGDLS and CDR2 YYNGEE. Source study methods: Cell counts per sample came from amplifying reference gene primers. Data came from immunoSEQ multiplex PCR; TCRdb stores just in-frame clones and leaves some out. The D gene and trimming were derived from the DNA, and the V and J assignments and clone size from that table. The sample yields 170,000 or so clones, 85% to 90% seen once. The V call is TRBV9, the J call TRBJ1-2, with 9 bases aligning to TRBD1. Specimen: peripheral blood. This TCR was recovered from a middle-aged man with active or convalescent COVID-19. As DNA, the CDR3 is TGTGCCAGCAGCGTTGGCGGGACAGGGACGGCGGGCTACACCTTC. Its translation is CASSVGGTGTAGYTF. Drawing the rest from reference TRBV9 and TRBJ1-2, the complete variable domain is DSGVTQTPKHLITATGQRVTLRCSPRSGDLSVYWYQQSLDQGLQFLIQYYNGEERAKGNILERFSAQQFPDLHSELNLSSLELGDSALYFCASSVGGTGTAGYTFGSGTRLTVV.